This T cell receptor (beta chain) was found in a study of CD8+ T cells in alopecia areata. Overall study: A regimen of oral tofacitinib, 5 to 10 mg twice daily, was given to treated patients. Notes on the study in general: Scalp sample data also include resident alphabeta T cells from normal skin. Tofacitinib significantly brought down scalp clonality and expanded CD8+ clones among top 100.

Isolated RNA was reverse transcribed into cDNA used as the sequencing template. Profiled with immunoSEQ multiplex PCR; TCRdb holds only in-frame clones, not every one. The sample holds under 350,000 clones, about 62% seen once. Indicated treatment: oral pan-JAK inhibitor, 5-10 mg twice daily. The sorting of PBMCs gave CD4+ and CD8+ T cells. This clone has just a few counts. Its antigen is unknown. The junction had 3 bases not matched to a gene; V was cut back by 5 bases and J by 3 bases. Germline values: CDR1 MDHEN, CDR2 SYDVKM. The CDR3 contains 14 residues. The chain is built from TRBV28 and TRBJ1-1; 10 bases fit TRBD1. Material: CD4+ T cells sorted from blood, obtained at week 24, from a patient treated with tofacitinib. This clonotype originated in a human donor with alopecia areata. CDR3: CASSPGTGDTEAFF. The CDR3 region has the DNA TGTGCCAGCAGTCCCGGGACAGGGGACACTGAAGCTTTCTTT.